The 30 T cell receptor beta chains in this list originate from one sample, sequenced in a study of blood T cells in healthy people across ages. The use of a sample-barcoded 5' primer and a J-beta primer mix characterized a second PCR of roughly 6 to 11 cycles. TCRdb re-called the 5' RACE reads through MiXCR, storing one row per CDR3 protein. The sample lists around 780,000 distinct CDR3 sequences, around 25% occurring once. The sample was also reused in another study, on T cells of mothers and their children.

Sample: blood. These receptors were taken from a boy younger than 18 in good health.

The J gene is TRBJ2-5, the V gene TRBV7-2; D may be TRBD1 or TRBD2 (6 bases each). The closer fit of TRBJ2-1 to the DNA end suggests the J call may be wrong. The CDR3 totals 13 residues. The V gene's germline CDR1 is SGHTA and CDR2 FQGNSA. This CDR3 is CASSEGGLNEQFF. The CDR3 DNA sequence: TGTGCCAGCAGCGAGGGGGGTTTGAATGAGCAGTTCTTC.

V gene TRBV12-3 or TRBV12-4 combines with J gene TRBJ2-7, with D perhaps matching TRBD2 (6 bases). CDR3 size: 15 residues. V lost 6 bases and J 3 bases, leaving 18 bases between the germline ends. The CDR3 coding sequence is TGTGCCAGCAGCCGGTGGGGGGTAGACTTCTACGAGCAGTACTTC. It codes for CASSRWGVDFYEQYF.

This clonotype has more than one count but fewer than ten. The J gene is TRBJ1-2, the V gene TRBV7-3; the D is unclear. Germline lookup yields CDR1 SGHTA and CDR2 FQGTGA. The CDR3 contains 14 residues. The V end lost 8 bases, the J end lost 1 base, and 14 bases lay between the germline ends. The CDR3 DNA sequence: TGTGCCAGCGGCCCGGACGGTCTTAACTATGGCTACACCTTC. It translates to CASGPDGLNYGYTF.

This clonotype was picked up many times. The gene calls are TRBV27 and TRBJ2-2; a possible D gene is TRBD2 (5 bases). The germline V gene has CDR1 MNHEY and CDR2 SMNVEV (reference sequence). The CDR3 has 13 residues. V was cut by 2 bases and J by 5 bases, with 6 bases left in between. Written as DNA, the CDR3 is TGTGCCAGCAGTTTAACGGGGACCGGGGAGCTGTTTTTT. Its translation is CASSLTGTGELFF.

This chain connects TRBV9 to TRBJ1-4; perhaps TRBD1 as D (5 bases). Germline CDR1 is SGDLS and CDR2 is YYNGEE. Trimming shortened V by 3 bases and J by 5 bases, and 8 bases separated the two germline ends. This CDR3 spans 13 amino acids. CDR3 bases: TGTGCCAGCAGCGCGGGGGTCAATGAAAAACTGTTTTTT. Its translation is CASSAGVNEKLFF.

This clonotype occurred a few times. The chain is built from TRBV6-5 and TRBJ2-6; D may be TRBD2 (6 bases). The V and J ends lost 7 bases and 4 bases respectively, with 11 bases between them. The length of the CDR3 is 14 residues. Per germline, CDR1 MNHEY and CDR2 SVGAGI. The CDR3 reads CASTPAGGANVLTF. CDR3 nucleotides: TGTGCCAGCACTCCCGCGGGGGGGGCCAACGTCCTGACTTTC.

The chain joins TRBV12-3 or TRBV12-4 to TRBJ2-3, with D perhaps being TRBD1 or TRBD2 (5 bases each). The CDR3 length is 14 residues. Trimming cost V 8 bases and J 4 bases, with 16 bases left between them. The CDR3 bases are TGTGCCAGCCGTACGGGACCCCCGGCAGATACGCAGTATTTT. Translation gives CASRTGPPADTQYF.

This clonotype was seen only once. J is TRBJ2-3 and V is TRBV5-1, with D unclear. The V gene lost 4 bases and the J gene lost 0 bases, with 12 bases spanning the gap. CDR1 is SGHRS, CDR2 YFSETQ, per germline. CDR3 length: 15 amino acids. CDR3 loop: CASSHTSWSTDTQYF. CDR3 bases: TGCGCCAGCAGCCACACCTCCTGGAGCACAGATACGCAGTATTTT.

This clonotype was seen a few times. This chain uses TRBV5-1 with TRBJ1-2, with D uncertain. Trimming removed 4 bases at V and 4 bases at J, with 17 bases between. CDR1 is SGHRS and CDR2 is YFSETQ in the germline V gene. The CDR3 contains 15 residues. The CDR3 sequence is CASSPGPSLFYGYTF. The CDR3 nucleotides are TGCGCCAGCAGCCCCGGGCCCTCCCTCTTCTATGGCTACACCTTC.

This clonotype has just a few counts. This sequence joins TRBV5-5 and TRBJ1-2; D not certain. V was pared by 0 bases and J by 7 bases, with 22 bases between. Germline assignment: CDR1 SGHKS and CDR2 YYEKEE (reference sequence). This CDR3 has 17 amino acids. The CDR3, as DNA: TGTGCCAGCAGCTTGGATCGGCCAGCTACTTCTATCGGTGGCTACACCTTC. Translating it yields CASSLDRPATSIGGYTF.

The sample holds one count of this clonotype. The J gene is TRBJ2-5, the V gene TRBV7-2; 7 nucleotides align to TRBD2. Per germline, CDR1 SGHTA and CDR2 FQGNSA. The trim removed 3 bases at V and 3 bases at J, leaving 7 bases unmatched. The CDR3 loop spans 15 amino acids. CDR3 DNA: TGTGCCAGCAGCTTGGGAGGGTTCGCGGAAGAGACCCAGTACTTC. As protein: CASSLGGFAEETQYF.

The V call is TRBV12-3 or TRBV12-4, the J call TRBJ1-5; 7 bases are a match to TRBD1. With V trimmed by 6 bases and J by 1 base, 12 bases remained unmatched. This CDR3 region has 17 residues. CDR3 sequence (DNA): TGTGCCAGCAGCCTGCTGTCAGGGGGGTCGAGCAATCAGCCCCAGCATTTT. Protein: CASSLLSGGSSNQPQHF.

In its sample, this clonotype was seen a few times. The rearrangement uses TRBV5-1 and TRBJ1-4; D uncertain. The length of the CDR3 is 15 residues. Between the trimmed V and J ends, which lost 5 bases and 8 bases, there was a span of 19 bases. Germline loops: CDR1 SGHRS, CDR2 YFSETQ. The CDR3 DNA sequence: TGCGCCAGCAGACCCAGGCTGAATTTGGAGGAAAAACTGTTTTTT. Translation gives CASRPRLNLEEKLFF.

This clonotype was recorded a few times. The chain couples TRBV3-1 to TRBJ1-2; D might be TRBD1 (6 bases). Trimming pared 4 bases from V and 8 bases from J, leaving 11 bases between. Looked up from germline, CDR1 is LGHDT and CDR2 is YNNKEL (reference sequence). CDR3 length equals 12 residues. CDR3 protein: CASSPRDTGYTF. DNA for the CDR3: TGTGCCAGCAGCCCGAGGGACACCGGCTACACCTTC.

This clonotype showed up just a few times. The V and J genes are TRBV18 and TRBJ2-5; D is perhaps TRBD2 (5 bases). The DNA end is a closer match to TRBJ2-7, so the J assignment may be wrong. This CDR3 comprises 15 residues. CDR1 is KGHSH and CDR2 is LQKENI in the germline V gene. The CDR3 sequence: CASSPREFGVYEQYF. The CDR3 coding sequence is TGTGCCAGCTCACCAAGGGAGTTTGGAGTTTACGAGCAGTACTTC.

V usage is TRBV24-1 and J usage is TRBJ2-3, with a weak D call TRBD1 (6 bases). Trimming took 3 bases from V and 1 from J, leaving 10 bases between them. In germline, CDR1 is KGHDR, CDR2 SFDVKD. CDR3 length: 15 residues. This CDR3 reads CATSDRDIRTDTQYF. The CDR3 DNA is TGTGCCACCAGTGATCGGGACATCCGCACAGATACGCAGTATTTT.

The chain has TRBV7-2 and TRBJ2-7; D is possibly TRBD2 (5 bases). The length of the CDR3 is 15 residues. V gave up 5 bases and J gave up 0 bases, with 14 bases separating them. The germline V gene encodes CDR1 SGHTA and CDR2 FQGNSA. For the CDR3, the DNA is TGTGCCAGCAGCCTCCAGTCAGCGGACTCCTACGAGCAGTACTTC. Encoded protein: CASSLQSADSYEQYF.

The rearrangement uses TRBV28 and TRBJ2-5; 7 bases fit TRBD2. This CDR3 is built from 17 residues. CDR1 MDHEN and CDR2 SYDVKM come from the germline V gene. The V gene end was trimmed by 7 bases and the J gene end by 0 bases; junction bases not matched to a gene: 14. CDR3 amino acids: CASTPPRSGGYQETQYF. The CDR3 nucleotides are TGTGCCAGCACCCCCCCGAGATCCGGGGGGTACCAAGAGACCCAGTACTTC.

About this clonotype itself: One end of the junction does not line up with germline, which may come from a read error. The chain employs TRBV30 and TRBJ2-1; D unclear. Germline CDR1 and CDR2: GTSNPN and SVGIG (reference sequence). There are 15 residues in the CDR3. CDR3 sequence: CAWSVAGLLGGEQLF. CDR3 DNA sequence: TGTGCCTGGAGTGTAGCCGGGCTTTTGGGCGGAGAGCAGCTCTTC.

On this clonotype itself: Relative to the germline gene, one junction end is altered; a read error may explain this. Here the CDR3 DNA reads TGTGCCAGCAGCTCTAGCGGGGAGTCAGAGACCCGGTACTTC. It yields the protein CASSSSGESETRYF. The chain combines TRBV7-2 with TRBJ2-5, with 9 bases lining up with TRBD2. Germline CDR1 SGHTA, CDR2 FQGNSA. The length of the CDR3 is 14 residues.

This clonotype was picked up many times. This rearrangement joins TRBV5-1 to TRBJ1-1; D is unclear. Germline values: CDR1 SGHRS, CDR2 YFSETQ. The germline V and J ends were trimmed by 0 bases and 1 base, with 7 bases remaining between them. There are 14 residues in the CDR3. In DNA form, the CDR3 reads TGCGCCAGCAGCTTGGGGCTGGGGAACACTGAAGCTTTCTTT. Translated, it gives CASSLGLGNTEAFF.

Remarks on this clonotype: One junction end does not reproduce the germline sequence, and a read error may be involved. The V call is TRBV12-3 or TRBV12-4, the J call TRBJ1-2; no clear D gene. This CDR3 spans 14 amino acids. CDR3 region: CARSFPPRGYGYTF. The CDR3 coding sequence is TGTGCCCGCAGTTTTCCCCCCCGGGGCTATGGCTACACCTTC.

The table lists this clonotype with a few counts. This rearrangement joins TRBV3-1 to TRBJ2-1, with unresolved D. Germline CDR1 is LGHDT and CDR2 is YNNKEL (reference sequence). The CDR3 length is 16 residues. Trimming left V 4 bases short and J 5 bases short, with 18 bases between. The CDR3 spells CASSRFRAPRDNEQFF. CDR3 DNA sequence: TGTGCCAGCAGCCGTTTCCGGGCGCCCCGGGACAATGAGCAGTTCTTC.

This chain links TRBV11-2 with TRBJ1-4, with 11 bases lining up with TRBD1. Germline V gene lookup returns CDR1 SGHAT and CDR2 FQNNGV. V lost 7 bases and J lost 8; bases outside the gene matches: 6. CDR3 length: 14 residues. CDR3 sequence: CASTQGQGAEKLFF. CDR3 nucleotides: TGTGCCAGCACCCAAGGACAGGGGGCGGAAAAACTGTTTTTT. Using reference TRBV11-2 and TRBJ1-4 for the parts outside the CDR3, the full variable domain is EAGVAQSPRYKIIEKRQSVAFWCNPISGHATLYWYQQILGQGPKLLIQFQNNGVVDDSQLPKDRFSAERLKGVDSTLKIQPAKLEDSAVYLCASTQGQGAEKLFFGSGTQLSVL.

The chain joins TRBV5-1 to TRBJ1-4; no definite D call. Germline V gives CDR1 SGHRS, CDR2 YFSETQ. Trimming took off 0 bases at V and 0 bases at J, with 6 bases between the two ends. This CDR3 spans 15 amino acids. CDR3 nucleotide sequence: TGCGCCAGCAGCTTGGAAATTGCAACTAATGAAAAACTGTTTTTT. This translates into CASSLEIATNEKLFF.

This clonotype was seen a handful of times. This chain links TRBV6-1 with TRBJ2-5; 7 bases align to TRBD2. The CDR3 covers 15 residues. J gave up 5 bases and V 4 bases, and 10 bases lay outside the gene matches. Germline V gene sequence: CDR1 MNHNS, CDR2 SASEGT. The chain's CDR3 is CASSARGGKGETQYF. Here the CDR3 DNA reads TGTGCCAGCAGTGCAAGGGGAGGGAAAGGGGAGACCCAGTACTTC.

This clonotype occurred a few times. This rearrangement joins TRBV20-1 to TRBJ2-5; the match to TRBD2 covers 12 bases. This CDR3 has 18 residues. The V gene's germline CDR1 is DFQATT and CDR2 SNEGSKA (reference sequence). As DNA, the CDR3 is TGCAGAGCTCGCAGCGCTAGCGGGGGGGCTAAATCGCAAGAGACCCAGTACTTC. As protein: CRARSASGGAKSQETQYF.

CDR3 loop: CASSFGTSSNEQFF. CDR3 coding DNA: TGTGCCAGCAGCTTCGGGACTAGCTCCAATGAGCAGTTCTTC. The chain links TRBV7-3 to TRBJ2-1; 9 nucleotides line up with TRBD2. Per germline, CDR1 SGHTA and CDR2 FQGTGA. The CDR3 totals 14 residues. The junction had 3 bases not matched to a gene; V was cut back by 3 bases and J by 6 bases.

A note on this clonotype: One end of the junction does not line up with germline, which may come from a read error. The V gene is TRBV20-1, the J gene TRBJ2-3; unclear D gene. The CDR3 covers 12 residues. Germline lookup yields CDR1 DFQATT and CDR2 SNEGSKA (reference sequence). The CDR3 region has the DNA TGCAGTGCTAGCTCTGCTTCAGATGCGCAGTATTTT. It encodes CSASSASDAQYF.

This clonotype occurred a few times. V and J are TRBV11-1 and TRBJ2-5; no definite D call. Per the germline V gene, CDR1 is SGHAT and CDR2 is FQDESV (reference sequence). The CDR3 has 15 residues. V lost 1 base and J 6 bases, leaving 15 bases between the germline ends. The CDR3 DNA follows: TGTGCCAGCAGCTTAGAGGGCAGGCAGGCGAAGACCCAGTACTTC. Residues: CASSLEGRQAKTQYF.